This entry lists 15 T cell receptor beta chains sequenced from one sample in a study of blood T cells in healthy people across ages. The authors ran a second PCR of 7 to 11 cycles using a sample-barcoded 5' primer and a J-beta primer mix. Via MiXCR, TCRdb re-called the 5' RACE reads, giving one row per CDR3 protein. The repertoire holds about 930,000 distinct CDR3 sequences, with 25% to 30% as singletons. This sample was also put to use in a study of T cells of mothers and their children.

Material: blood. The receptors derive from a woman aged 40 to 55 in good health.

A few counts support this clonotype. The V gene is TRBV9, the J gene TRBJ2-4, with TRBD1 identical over 8 bases. The J call is doubtful: the DNA matches TRBJ2-7 better. This CDR3 is built from 15 residues. Germline CDR1 reads SGDLS; CDR2 reads YYNGEE. The CDR3 DNA follows: TGTGCCAGCAGCCTCCGTCCAGGGGGCCTCTACGAGCAGTACTTC. Translating it yields CASSLRPGGLYEQYF.

As DNA, the CDR3 is TGCGCCAGCAGCTTGGTGGGAAGGGCTGGTACAGATACGCAGTATTTT. Translating gives CASSLVGRAGTDTQYF. The chain carries TRBV5-1 and TRBJ2-3; D remains unclear. Germline CDR1 is SGHRS and CDR2 is YFSETQ. The CDR3 totals 16 residues. Trimming removed 0 bases at V and 3 bases at J, with 14 bases between. Complete variable domain (other parts from reference TRBV5-1 and TRBJ2-3): KAGVTQTPRYLIKTRGQQVTLSCSPISGHRSVSWYQQTPGQGLQFLFEYFSETQRNKGNFPGRFSGRQFSNSRSEMNVSTLELGDSALYLCASSLVGRAGTDTQYFGPGTRLTVL.

This clonotype was seen a handful of times. A much larger clone lies a single base off, so this may be a read error. The genes are TRBV5-1 and TRBJ2-5, with 8 positions matching TRBD1. J gave up 2 bases and V 4 bases, and 7 bases lay outside the gene matches. The CDR3 covers 15 residues. Germline V gene data show CDR1 as SGHRS and CDR2 as YFSETQ. Here the CDR3 DNA reads TGCGCCAGCAGCGAGGCCGGGACAGGTCAAGAGACCCAGTACTTC. Translated: CASSEAGTGQETQYF.

Of note for this clonotype: The junction departs from the called germline gene at one end, perhaps through a read error. In DNA form, the CDR3 reads TGTGCCAGCAGCTCACAGGGGGCATTATACACCGGGGAGCGGTTTTTT. Its protein product is CASSSQGALYTGERFF. The chain couples TRBV7-6 to TRBJ2-2; 9 nucleotides agree with TRBD1. The CDR3 has 16 residues. CDR1 and CDR2 from the germline V gene are SGHVS and FNYEAQ.

A few counts support this clonotype. This sequence joins TRBV27 and TRBJ1-2, with 10 bases matching TRBD1. After removal of 8 bases from V and 6 bases from J, the junction contained 9 bases not matched to a gene. Per germline, CDR1 MNHEY and CDR2 SMNVEV (reference sequence). The CDR3 sequence is 14 residues long. CDR3 residues: CASGLTGGLNGYTF. CDR3 sequence (DNA): TGTGCCAGCGGACTGACAGGGGGCTTGAATGGCTACACCTTC.

The sample holds a few counts of this clonotype. The chain is built from TRBV20-1 and TRBJ2-5, with 7 bases matching TRBD1. J gave up 5 bases and V 0 bases, and 6 bases lay outside the gene matches. The CDR3 totals 14 residues. Germline V gene lookup returns CDR1 DFQATT and CDR2 SNEGSKA (reference sequence). CDR3 in amino acids: CSARDQTGEETQYF. Written as DNA, the CDR3 is TGCAGTGCTAGAGATCAAACAGGGGAGGAGACCCAGTACTTC.

The gene calls are TRBV29-1 and TRBJ2-7, with D maybe TRBD2 (6 bases). V lost 4 bases to trimming and J lost 5 bases, with 12 bases between them. The germline gives CDR1 SQVTM, CDR2 ANQGSEA. This CDR3 has 12 residues. CDR3 in amino acids: CSVGLGGDEQYF. CDR3 sequence (DNA): TGCAGCGTTGGTCTGGGAGGCGACGAGCAGTACTTC.

The V gene is TRBV23-1, the J gene TRBJ2-7; D unresolved. TRBV23-1 is treated as an ORF (open reading frame) with a function not yet certain. This CDR3 has 15 residues. Trimming removed 0 bases at V and 0 bases at J, with 9 bases between. The CDR3 DNA reads TGCGCCAGCAGTCAATCCGTCGGCAGCTCCTACGAGCAGTACTTC. Protein product: CASSQSVGSSYEQYF.

As concerns this clonotype: A much more abundant neighbour one base away suggests this may be a read error. The J gene is TRBJ2-3, the V gene TRBV20-1, with 8 bases lining up with TRBD2. Germline V gene lookup returns CDR1 DFQATT and CDR2 SNEGSKA (reference sequence). This CDR3 is 14 amino acids long. CDR3 sequence (DNA): TGCGGTGCTAGGAAGCGGGGGAGCACAGATACGCAGTATTTT. As protein: CGARKRGSTDTQYF.

As concerns this clonotype: Germline and junction disagree at one end, which may indicate a read error. The rearrangement links TRBV5-1 to TRBJ1-2; unclear D gene. Germline V gives CDR1 SGHRS, CDR2 YFSETQ. This CDR3 is 12 amino acids long. The CDR3: CASSWSNYGHTF. Here the CDR3 DNA reads TGCGCCAGCAGCTGGTCCAACTATGGCCACACCTTC.

This clonotype was seen a few times. The chain has TRBV9 and TRBJ1-2, with 7 positions matching TRBD1. After removal of 3 bases from V and 6 bases from J, the junction contained 11 bases not matched to a gene. There are 15 residues in the CDR3. Per germline, CDR1 SGDLS and CDR2 YYNGEE. This CDR3 is CASSDNRGSTDGYTF. The CDR3 DNA reads TGTGCCAGCAGCGACAACAGGGGATCTACCGATGGCTACACCTTC. Full variable domain (outside the CDR3, taken from reference TRBV9 and TRBJ1-2): DSGVTQTPKHLITATGQRVTLRCSPRSGDLSVYWYQQSLDQGLQFLIQYYNGEERAKGNILERFSAQQFPDLHSELNLSSLELGDSALYFCASSDNRGSTDGYTFGSGTRLTVV.

The chain joins TRBV20-1 to TRBJ2-7, with no clear D. The CDR3 loop spans 14 amino acids. Germline V gives CDR1 DFQATT, CDR2 SNEGSKA (reference sequence). V was pared by 3 bases and J by 3 bases, with 15 bases between. The CDR3 sequence is CSASNSLSRYEQYF. As DNA, the CDR3 is TGCAGTGCTAGCAACAGCTTGTCGCGCTACGAGCAGTACTTC.

The chain joins TRBV10-3 to TRBJ1-2; D unresolved. The CDR3 runs 14 residues. Trimming stripped 4 bases from V and 7 bases from J, with 16 bases between. Germline CDR1 reads ENHRY; CDR2 reads SYGVKD. CDR3 amino acids: CAISAPRLLGGYTF. The CDR3 DNA is TGTGCCATCAGTGCGCCCAGGCTTTTAGGTGGCTACACCTTC.

This clonotype was observed a few times. V usage is TRBV14 and J usage is TRBJ1-2; D might be TRBD1 (5 bases). In germline, CDR1 is SGHDN, CDR2 FVKESK. The CDR3 contains 13 residues. Trimming took 1 base from V and 7 from J, leaving 10 bases between them. Here the CDR3 DNA reads TGTGCCAGCAGCCAAGGGACATTTTCTGGCTACACCTTC. Protein: CASSQGTFSGYTF.

The J gene is TRBJ2-4, the V gene TRBV12-5, with 10 bases lining up with TRBD1. This CDR3 region has 16 residues. In germline, CDR1 is LGHNT, CDR2 FRNRAP. The V and J ends lost 6 bases and 0 bases, in that order; junction bases with no gene match: 5. In nucleotides, the CDR3 is TGTGCTAGTGGCCAGGGACAGGGGTTAGCCAAAAACATTCAGTACTTC. This encodes CASGQGQGLAKNIQYF.